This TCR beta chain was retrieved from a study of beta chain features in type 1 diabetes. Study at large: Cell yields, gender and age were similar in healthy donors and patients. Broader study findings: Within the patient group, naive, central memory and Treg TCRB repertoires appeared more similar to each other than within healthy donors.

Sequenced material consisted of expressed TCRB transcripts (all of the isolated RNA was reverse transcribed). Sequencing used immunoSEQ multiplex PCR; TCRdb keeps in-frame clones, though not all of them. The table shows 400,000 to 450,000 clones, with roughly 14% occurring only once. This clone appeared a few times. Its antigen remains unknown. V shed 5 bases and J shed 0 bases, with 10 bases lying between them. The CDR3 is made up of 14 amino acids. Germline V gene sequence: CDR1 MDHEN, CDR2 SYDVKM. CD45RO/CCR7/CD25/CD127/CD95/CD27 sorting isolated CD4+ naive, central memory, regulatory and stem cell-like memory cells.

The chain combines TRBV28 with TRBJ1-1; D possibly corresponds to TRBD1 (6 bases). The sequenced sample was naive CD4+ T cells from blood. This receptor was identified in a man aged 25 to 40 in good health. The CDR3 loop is CASSAEGVNTEAFF. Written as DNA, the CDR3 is TGTGCCAGCAGTGCCGAGGGGGTGAACACTGAAGCTTTCTTT.